These 23 T cell receptor beta chains were sequenced from one sample in a study of blood T cell repertoires in COVID-19. Sequencing was performed with immunoSEQ multiplex PCR; in TCRdb, only in-frame clones are kept and a portion is missing. The sample includes under 300,000 clones, 80% to 90% of them seen just once. Material for sequencing was PBMCs or T cells enriched from blood (not recorded which). The receptor set was obtained from a woman aged 18-30 years who had recovered from COVID-19.

The chain joins TRBV9 to TRBJ1-2; D might be TRBD1 (6 bases). V lost 2 bases to trimming and J lost 4 bases, with 12 bases between them. The CDR3 has 14 residues. CDR1 is SGDLS, CDR2 YYNGEE, per germline. The CDR3 protein is CASSVSGASYGYTF. DNA of the CDR3: TGTGCCAGCAGCGTTTCAGGGGCATCCTATGGCTACACCTTC.

This rearrangement joins TRBV28 to TRBJ1-2; the D gene is possibly TRBD1 (6 bases). Germline lookup yields CDR1 MDHEN and CDR2 SYDVKM. The V and J ends lost 2 bases and 8 bases respectively, with 15 bases between them. The length of the CDR3 is 14 residues. DNA of the CDR3: TGTGCCAGCAGTTTAGGGGGCAGGGGATTGGGCTACACCTTC. The encoded protein is CASSLGGRGLGYTF.

The CDR3 here is CASGLAETGTGRSPLHF. DNA for the CDR3: TGTGCTAGTGGTTTGGCCGAGACCGGGACAGGGCGATCACCCCTCCACTTT. The J gene is TRBJ1-6, the V gene TRBV12-5; 9 bases fit TRBD1. From germline, CDR1 is LGHNT and CDR2 FRNRAP. The CDR3 contains 17 residues. Trimming removed 1 base from V and 10 bases from J; junction bases left unmatched: 11.

J is TRBJ1-2 and V is TRBV5-6; tentatively, D is TRBD1 (6 bases). The germline V gene has CDR1 SGHDT and CDR2 YYEEEE. The ends were cut back, 4 bases at V and 4 bases at J, with 11 bases in the middle. The CDR3 has 13 residues. The chain's CDR3 is CASSKQGRYGYTF. CDR3 bases: TGTGCCAGCAGCAAACAGGGTCGCTATGGCTACACCTTC.

The rearrangement links TRBV4-1 to TRBJ2-1, with 9 bases lining up with TRBD1. Germline V gene lookup returns CDR1 MGHRA and CDR2 YSYEKL. With V trimmed by 6 bases and J by 5 bases, 14 bases remained unmatched. The CDR3 spans 17 residues. Here the CDR3 reads CASRQERTGDIDNEQFF. CDR3 coding DNA: TGCGCCAGCAGACAGGAGCGGACAGGGGATATCGACAATGAGCAGTTCTTC.

CDR3: CASTITTDSNQPQHF. CDR3 sequence (DNA): TGTGCCAGCACCATTACGACAGATAGCAATCAGCCCCAGCATTTT. The V gene is TRBV7-8, the J gene TRBJ1-5, with TRBD1 as a possible D gene (5 bases). Trimming took 7 bases from V and 0 from J, leaving 13 bases between them. This CDR3 is 15 amino acids long. Germline V gene sequence: CDR1 SGHVS, CDR2 FQNEAQ.

The genes are TRBV11-2 and TRBJ2-7, with a possible D match to TRBD2 (7 bases). This CDR3 spans 17 amino acids. Germline-derived CDR1 and CDR2 are SGHAT and FQNNGV. Trimming removed 6 bases at V and 5 bases at J, with 26 bases between. The chain's CDR3 is CASSRPKRGGATNEQYF. For the CDR3, the DNA is TGTGCCAGCAGTCGACCTAAAAGGGGGGGGGCGACAAACGAGCAGTACTTC.

J is TRBJ1-1 and V is TRBV6-5, with TRBD1 identical over 7 bases. V lost 6 bases, J lost 3 bases, and 7 bases stayed unmatched. In germline, CDR1 is MNHEY, CDR2 SVGAGI. CDR3 length: 14 residues. This chain's CDR3 is CASSRQGVDTEAFF. The CDR3 bases are TGTGCCAGCAGCCGCCAGGGGGTGGACACTGAAGCTTTCTTT.

This CDR3 is CASSSTGATEAFF. The CDR3 region has the DNA TGTGCCAGCAGCTCCACAGGAGCCACTGAAGCTTTCTTT. The rearrangement links TRBV7-9 to TRBJ1-1; maybe TRBD1 (5 bases). The V gene's germline CDR1 is SEHNR and CDR2 FQNEAQ (reference sequence). This CDR3 is 13 amino acids long. Trimming cost V 4 bases and J 4 bases, with 10 bases left between them. Full variable domain (remainder filled in from reference TRBV7-9 and TRBJ1-1): DTGVSQNPRHKITKRGQNVTFRCDPISEHNRLYWYRQTLGQGPEFLTYFQNEAQLEKSRLLSDRFSAERPKGSFSTLEIQRTEQGDSAMYLCASSSTGATEAFFGQGTRLTVV.

The chain links TRBV19 to TRBJ2-3; D is possibly TRBD1 (5 bases). There are 15 residues in the CDR3. Between the trimmed V and J ends, which lost 4 bases and 0 bases, there was a span of 11 bases. Looked up from germline, CDR1 is LNHDA and CDR2 is SQIVND (reference sequence). DNA of the CDR3: TGTGCCAGTAGTAGGATTGGGGCAAGCACAGATACGCAGTATTTT. Its protein is CASSRIGASTDTQYF.

This sequence joins TRBV6-4 and TRBJ1-1; a possible D gene is TRBD1 (6 bases). Trimming left V 4 bases short and J 4 bases short, with 13 bases between. The CDR3 has 14 residues. From germline, CDR1 is MRHNA and CDR2 SNTAGT. The CDR3 DNA sequence: TGTGCCAGCAGTGCGTCCCAGGGGAGCACTGAAGCTTTCTTT. Its translation is CASSASQGSTEAFF.

The genes are TRBV3-1 (or the pseudogene TRBV3-2) and TRBJ1-2; no definite D call. The CDR3 is made up of 14 amino acids. In germline, CDR1 is LGHDT, CDR2 YNNKEL (reference sequence). Trimming pared 3 bases from V and 4 bases from J, leaving 12 bases between. The CDR3 bases are TGTGCCAGCAGCCAGGGCAGGATAGTCTATGGCTACACCTTC. Its protein is CASSQGRIVYGYTF.

The chain is built from TRBV10-2 and TRBJ2-7; 8 bases fit TRBD1. The V and J ends lost 4 bases and 3 bases, in that order; junction bases with no gene match: 5. This CDR3 contains 14 residues. Germline CDR1 WSHSY, CDR2 SAAADI. In DNA form, the CDR3 reads TGCGCCAGCAGTGTGGGGACAGGACACTACGAGCAGTACTTC. As protein: CASSVGTGHYEQYF.

On this clone: Distinct nucleotide sequences in the sample also encode this CDR3. J is TRBJ2-3 and V is TRBV5-1, with 10 bases identical to TRBD2. Germline CDR1 reads SGHRS; CDR2 reads YFSETQ. Trimming took 4 bases from V and 6 from J; bases not matched to a gene: 8. CDR3 size: 15 residues. The CDR3 region is CASSLSSGGSDTQYF. As DNA, the CDR3 is TGCGCCAGCAGCCTTTCTAGCGGGGGTTCTGATACGCAGTATTTT.

This clone appeared once. Other DNA sequences in this sample translate to the same CDR3. This rearrangement joins TRBV9 to TRBJ2-1, with D hard to call. The CDR3 spans 14 residues. The V and J ends lost 0 bases and 3 bases respectively, with 7 bases between them. Germline V gives CDR1 SGDLS, CDR2 YYNGEE. CDR3 sequence reads: CASSVARDYNEQFF. Written as DNA, the CDR3 is TGTGCCAGCAGCGTAGCTAGAGACTACAATGAGCAGTTCTTC. The full variable domain, with the rest looked up from reference TRBV9 and TRBJ2-1, is DSGVTQTPKHLITATGQRVTLRCSPRSGDLSVYWYQQSLDQGLQFLIQYYNGEERAKGNILERFSAQQFPDLHSELNLSSLELGDSALYFCASSVARDYNEQFFGPGTRLTVL.

The count of this clone is one. The chain employs TRBV5-6 and TRBJ1-6, with TRBD1 identical over 8 bases. The CDR3 contains 15 residues. J lost 9 bases, V lost 0 bases, and 5 bases had no gene match. Germline V gene data show CDR1 as SGHDT and CDR2 as YYEEEE. CDR3 DNA sequence: TGTGCCAGCAGCTTGGACACAGGGGGTGGTTCACCCCTCCACTTT. It specifies CASSLDTGGGSPLHF. Filled out from reference TRBV5-6 and TRBJ1-6, the complete variable domain reads DAGVTQSPTHLIKTRGQQVTLRCSPKSGHDTVSWYQQALGQGPQFIFQYYEEEERQRGNFPDRFSGHQFPNYSSELNVNALLLGDSALYLCASSLDTGGGSPLHFGNGTRLTVT.

V usage is TRBV4-2 and J usage is TRBJ2-4, with TRBD2 matching 7 bases. Germline lookup yields CDR1 LGHNA and CDR2 YNFKEQ. Trimming removed 4 bases from V and 1 base from J; junction bases left unmatched: 16. The length of the CDR3 is 19 residues. The CDR3 bases are TGTGCCAGCAGCCCGACTCCCGGGACTACCGGAGTCGCCAAAAACATTCAGTACTTC. It specifies CASSPTPGTTGVAKNIQYF.

The rearrangement links TRBV29-1 to TRBJ1-2, with unresolved D. The CDR3 loop spans 12 amino acids. Germline values: CDR1 SQVTM, CDR2 ANQGSEA. V lost 4 bases to trimming and J lost 4 bases, with 10 bases between them. CDR3 region: CSVVSRLYGYTF. Here the CDR3 DNA reads TGCAGCGTTGTATCCAGGCTCTATGGCTACACCTTC. The full variable domain, with the rest looked up from reference TRBV29-1 and TRBJ1-2, is SAVISQKPSRDICQRGTSLTIQCQVDSQVTMMFWYRQQPGQSLTLIATANQGSEATYESGFVIDKFPISRPNLTFSTLTVSNMSPEDSSIYLCSVVSRLYGYTFGSGTRLTVV.

V and J are TRBV5-6 and TRBJ2-1; the D gene is possibly TRBD2 (6 bases). Germline V gives CDR1 SGHDT, CDR2 YYEEEE. The V gene lost 3 bases and the J gene lost 0 bases, with 13 bases spanning the gap. The CDR3 is 16 amino acids. CDR3 in amino acids: CASSCRDLNSYNEQFF. CDR3 bases: TGTGCCAGCAGCTGCCGGGACTTGAACTCCTACAATGAGCAGTTCTTC. Looking up the rest from reference TRBV5-6 and TRBJ2-1 gives the full variable domain: DAGVTQSPTHLIKTRGQQVTLRCSPKSGHDTVSWYQQALGQGPQFIFQYYEEEERQRGNFPDRFSGHQFPNYSSELNVNALLLGDSALYLCASSCRDLNSYNEQFFGPGTRLTVL.

The chain combines TRBV19 with TRBJ1-5; 7 nucleotides match TRBD1. Germline V gene data show CDR1 as LNHDA and CDR2 as SQIVND (reference sequence). Trimming removed 4 bases from V and 3 bases from J; junction bases left unmatched: 6. There are 15 residues in the CDR3. In DNA form, the CDR3 reads TGTGCCAGTAGTAGACAGGGACCTAACAATCAGCCCCAGCATTTT. Protein product: CASSRQGPNNQPQHF.

The sample holds one count of this clone. The chain links TRBV30 to TRBJ1-1; 11 nucleotides line up with TRBD1. V lost 5 bases and J lost 6; bases outside the gene matches: 2. The CDR3 length is 12 residues. From germline, CDR1 is GTSNPN and CDR2 SVGIG (reference sequence). CDR3 DNA sequence: TGTGCCTGGGGGGACAGGGGGGCTGAAGCTTTCTTT. Protein: CAWGDRGAEAFF.

V usage is TRBV15 and J usage is TRBJ1-5; no clear D. This CDR3 is 15 amino acids long. V lost 0 bases and J 3 bases, leaving 9 bases between the germline ends. Looked up from germline, CDR1 is LNHNV and CDR2 is YYDKDF (reference sequence). The CDR3 loop reads CATSREQFNNQPQHF. CDR3 sequence (DNA): TGTGCCACCAGCAGAGAACAGTTTAACAATCAGCCCCAGCATTTT.

The chain recombines TRBV4-2 with TRBJ2-1; 10 bases map to TRBD1. J was trimmed by 7 bases and V by 3 bases; bases with no gene match: 12. The length of the CDR3 is 17 residues. In germline, CDR1 is LGHNA, CDR2 YNFKEQ. Written as DNA, the CDR3 is TGTGCCAGCAGCCATCTAATCCCGGGACAGGGGCTAAATGAGCAGTTCTTC. Amino acids: CASSHLIPGQGLNEQFF.